This TCR beta chain was documented in a study of identical twins. Study-wide results and limits: With beta out-of-frame sequences, excess sharing by twins was weaker.

The germline gives CDR1 LNHNV, CDR2 YYDKDF (reference sequence). The CDR3 spans 15 residues. The ends were cut back, 3 bases at V and 5 bases at J, with 16 bases in the middle. Unique molecular identifiers were present on the cDNA, and a universal primer site came from template switching. TCRdb reprocessed the 5' RACE reads with MiXCR, giving one entry per CDR3 protein. The top ten hold roughly 10% of the sample, which has about 240,000 distinct CDR3 sequences, approximately 10% seen once. This clonotype has at least ten counts. The antigen is unknown. Every one of the donors was a healthy Caucasian. The rearrangement uses TRBV15 and TRBJ2-5, with D hard to call. The TCR originated in a man aged 50-59 years in good health. Sequenced sample: memory T cells sorted from blood. DNA for the CDR3: TGTGCCACCAGCAGTCCCCTAGTTCTGTGGGAGACCCAGTACTTC. Protein sequence: CATSSPLVLWETQYF. Looking up the rest from reference TRBV15 and TRBJ2-5 gives the full variable domain: DAMVIQNPRYQVTQFGKPVTLSCSQTLNHNVMYWYQQKSSQAPKLLFHYYDKDFNNEADTPDNFQSRRPNTSFCFLDIRSPGLGDTAMYLCATSSPLVLWETQYFGPGTRLLVL.